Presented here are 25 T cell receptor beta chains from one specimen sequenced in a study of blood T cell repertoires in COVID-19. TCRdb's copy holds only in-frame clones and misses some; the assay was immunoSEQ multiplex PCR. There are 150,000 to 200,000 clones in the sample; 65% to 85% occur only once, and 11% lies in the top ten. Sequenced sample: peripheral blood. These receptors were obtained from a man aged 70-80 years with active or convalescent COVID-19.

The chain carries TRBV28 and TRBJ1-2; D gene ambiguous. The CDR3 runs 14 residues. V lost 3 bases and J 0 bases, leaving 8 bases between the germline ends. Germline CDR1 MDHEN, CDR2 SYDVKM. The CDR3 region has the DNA TGTGCCAGCAGTTTGACGGGATCTAACTATGGCTACACCTTC. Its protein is CASSLTGSNYGYTF.

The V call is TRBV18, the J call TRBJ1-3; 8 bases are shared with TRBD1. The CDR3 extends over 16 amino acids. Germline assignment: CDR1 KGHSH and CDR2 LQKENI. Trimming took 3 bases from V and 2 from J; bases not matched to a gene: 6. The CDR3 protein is CASSPRTGKAGNTIYF. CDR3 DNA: TGTGCCAGCTCACCCCGGACAGGGAAGGCTGGAAACACCATATATTTT.

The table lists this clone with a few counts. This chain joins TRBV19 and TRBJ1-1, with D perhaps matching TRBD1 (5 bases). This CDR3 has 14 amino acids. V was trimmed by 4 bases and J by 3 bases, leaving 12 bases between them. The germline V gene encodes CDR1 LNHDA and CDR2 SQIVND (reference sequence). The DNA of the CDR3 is TGTGCCAGTAGTAAGCAGGGACTATACACTGAAGCTTTCTTT. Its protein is CASSKQGLYTEAFF.

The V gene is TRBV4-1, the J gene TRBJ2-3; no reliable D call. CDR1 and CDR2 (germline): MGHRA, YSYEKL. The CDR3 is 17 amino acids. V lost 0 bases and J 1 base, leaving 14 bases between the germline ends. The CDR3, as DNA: TGCGCCAGCAGCCAAGATCACCCCTCGGGTGGCACAGATACGCAGTATTTT. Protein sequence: CASSQDHPSGGTDTQYF.

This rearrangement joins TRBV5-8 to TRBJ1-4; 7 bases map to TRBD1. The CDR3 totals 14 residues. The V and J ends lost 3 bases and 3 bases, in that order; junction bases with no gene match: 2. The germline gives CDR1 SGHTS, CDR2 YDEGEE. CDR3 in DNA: TGTGCCAGCAGCTCGGGACAGCCTAATGAAAAACTGTTTTTT. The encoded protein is CASSSGQPNEKLFF.

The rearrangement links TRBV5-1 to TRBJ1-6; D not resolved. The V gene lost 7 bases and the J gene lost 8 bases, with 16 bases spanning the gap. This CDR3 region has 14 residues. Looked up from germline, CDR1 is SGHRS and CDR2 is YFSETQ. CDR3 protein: CASCRAGADSPLHF. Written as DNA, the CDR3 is TGCGCCAGCTGCCGAGCGGGAGCAGATTCACCCCTCCACTTT.

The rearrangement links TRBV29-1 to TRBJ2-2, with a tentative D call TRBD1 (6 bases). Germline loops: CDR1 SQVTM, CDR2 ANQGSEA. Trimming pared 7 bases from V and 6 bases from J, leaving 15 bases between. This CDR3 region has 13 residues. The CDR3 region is CSDRVFSSGELFF. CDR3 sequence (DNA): TGCAGCGACAGGGTATTTTCTTCCGGGGAGCTGTTTTTT.

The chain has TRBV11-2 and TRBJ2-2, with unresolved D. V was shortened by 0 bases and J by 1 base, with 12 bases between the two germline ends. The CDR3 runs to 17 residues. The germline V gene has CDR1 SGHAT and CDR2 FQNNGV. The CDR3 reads CASSLESVRLNTGELFF. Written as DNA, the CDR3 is TGTGCCAGCAGCTTAGAGTCGGTCAGACTGAACACCGGGGAGCTGTTTTTT.

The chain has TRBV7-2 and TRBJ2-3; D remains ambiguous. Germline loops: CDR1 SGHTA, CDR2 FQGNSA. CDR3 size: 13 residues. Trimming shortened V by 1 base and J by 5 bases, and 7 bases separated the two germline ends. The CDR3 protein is CASSLDSGDTQYF. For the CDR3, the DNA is TGTGCCAGCAGCTTAGATAGTGGAGATACGCAGTATTTT.

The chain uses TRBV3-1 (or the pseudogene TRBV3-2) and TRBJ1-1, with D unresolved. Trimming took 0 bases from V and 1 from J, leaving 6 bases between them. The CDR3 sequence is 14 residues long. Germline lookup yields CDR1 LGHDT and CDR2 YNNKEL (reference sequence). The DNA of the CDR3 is TGTGCCAGCAGCCAAGAGTATAGGAACACTGAAGCTTTCTTT. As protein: CASSQEYRNTEAFF.

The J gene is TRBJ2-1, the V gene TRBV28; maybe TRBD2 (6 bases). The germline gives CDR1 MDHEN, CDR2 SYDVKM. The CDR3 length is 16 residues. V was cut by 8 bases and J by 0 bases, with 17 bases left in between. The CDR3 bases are TGTGCCAGCGAGGGGAGCGGGCCCAGCTCCTACAATGAGCAGTTCTTC. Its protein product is CASEGSGPSSYNEQFF.

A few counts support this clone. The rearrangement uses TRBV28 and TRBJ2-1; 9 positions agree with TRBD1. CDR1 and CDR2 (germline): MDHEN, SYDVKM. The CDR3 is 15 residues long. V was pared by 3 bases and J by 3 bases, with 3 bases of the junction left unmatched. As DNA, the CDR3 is TGTGCCAGCAGTTTGGAGACAGGGGGCTACAATGAGCAGTTCTTC. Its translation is CASSLETGGYNEQFF.

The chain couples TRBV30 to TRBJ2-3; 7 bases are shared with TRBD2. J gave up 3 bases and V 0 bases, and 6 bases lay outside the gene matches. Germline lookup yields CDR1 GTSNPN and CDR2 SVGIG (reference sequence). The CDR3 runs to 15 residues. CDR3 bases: TGTGCCTGGAGTGTAGGCGGGAGTGTTACAGATACGCAGTATTTT. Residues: CAWSVGGSVTDTQYF.

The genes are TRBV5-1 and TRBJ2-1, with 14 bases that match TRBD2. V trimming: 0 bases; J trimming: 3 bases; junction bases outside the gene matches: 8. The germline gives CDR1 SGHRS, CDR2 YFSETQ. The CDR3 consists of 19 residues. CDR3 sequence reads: CASSLDRTSGRSGYNEQFF. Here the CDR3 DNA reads TGCGCCAGCAGCTTGGATCGGACTAGCGGGAGGAGTGGCTACAATGAGCAGTTCTTC.

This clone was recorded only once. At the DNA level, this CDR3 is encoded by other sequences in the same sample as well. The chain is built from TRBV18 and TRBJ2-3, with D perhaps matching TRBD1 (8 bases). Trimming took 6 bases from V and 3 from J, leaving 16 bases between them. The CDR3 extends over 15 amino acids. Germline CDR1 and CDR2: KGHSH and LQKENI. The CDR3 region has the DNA TGTGCCAGCTCTCCCGGACAGGGAGGGACAGATACGCAGTATTTT. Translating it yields CASSPGQGGTDTQYF.

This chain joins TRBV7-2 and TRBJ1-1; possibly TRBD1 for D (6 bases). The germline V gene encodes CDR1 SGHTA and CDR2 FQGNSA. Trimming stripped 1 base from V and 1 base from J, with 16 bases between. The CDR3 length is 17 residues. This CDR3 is CASSLVPGQSSNTEAFF. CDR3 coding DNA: TGTGCCAGCAGCTTAGTCCCGGGACAATCTTCGAACACTGAAGCTTTCTTT.

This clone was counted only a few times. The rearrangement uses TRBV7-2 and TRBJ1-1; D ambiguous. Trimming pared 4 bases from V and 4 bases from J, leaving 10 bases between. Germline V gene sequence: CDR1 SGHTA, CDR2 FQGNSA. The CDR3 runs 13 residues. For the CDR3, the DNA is TGTGCCAGCAGCTCTCAGGATGGCACTGAAGCTTTCTTT. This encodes CASSSQDGTEAFF.

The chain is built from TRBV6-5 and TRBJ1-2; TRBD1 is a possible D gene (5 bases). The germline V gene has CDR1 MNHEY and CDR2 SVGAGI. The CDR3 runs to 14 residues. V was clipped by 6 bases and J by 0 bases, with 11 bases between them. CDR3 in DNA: TGTGCCAGCAGAAAGACAGCCACTAACTATGGCTACACCTTC. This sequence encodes CASRKTATNYGYTF.

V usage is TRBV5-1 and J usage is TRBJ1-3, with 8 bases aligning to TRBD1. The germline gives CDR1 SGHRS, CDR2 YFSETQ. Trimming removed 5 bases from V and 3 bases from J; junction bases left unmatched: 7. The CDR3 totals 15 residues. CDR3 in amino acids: CASREAGGVGNTIYF. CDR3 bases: TGCGCCAGCAGAGAGGCAGGGGGCGTTGGAAACACCATATATTTT.

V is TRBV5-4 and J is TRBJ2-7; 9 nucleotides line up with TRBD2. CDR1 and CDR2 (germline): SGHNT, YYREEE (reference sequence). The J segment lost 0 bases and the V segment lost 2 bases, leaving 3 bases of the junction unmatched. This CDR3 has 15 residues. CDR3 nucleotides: TGTGCCAGCAGCTTAAAGCGGGGGGCCTCCTACGAGCAGTACTTC. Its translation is CASSLKRGASYEQYF.

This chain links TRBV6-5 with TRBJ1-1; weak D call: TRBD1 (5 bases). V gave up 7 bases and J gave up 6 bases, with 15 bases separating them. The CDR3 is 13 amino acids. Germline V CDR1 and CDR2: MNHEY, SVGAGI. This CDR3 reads CASTPRGRPEAFF. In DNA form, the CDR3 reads TGTGCCAGCACCCCCCGGGGGAGGCCTGAAGCTTTCTTT.

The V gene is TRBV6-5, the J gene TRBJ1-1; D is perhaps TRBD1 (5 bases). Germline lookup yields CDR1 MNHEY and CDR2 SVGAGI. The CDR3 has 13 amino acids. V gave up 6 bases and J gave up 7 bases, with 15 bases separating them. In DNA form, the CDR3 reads TGTGCCAGCAGCCCCCATGGGGCCGATGAAGCTTTCTTT. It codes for CASSPHGADEAFF.

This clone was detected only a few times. CDR3 sequence reads: CASSSIDRSEAFF. The CDR3 nucleotides read TGTGCCAGCAGTTCCATCGACAGGAGTGAAGCTTTCTTT. The chain employs TRBV7-9 and TRBJ1-1; possibly TRBD1 for D (6 bases). The CDR3 totals 13 residues. The germline gives CDR1 SEHNR, CDR2 FQNEAQ (reference sequence). Trimming removed 6 bases from V and 7 bases from J, with 15 bases in between.

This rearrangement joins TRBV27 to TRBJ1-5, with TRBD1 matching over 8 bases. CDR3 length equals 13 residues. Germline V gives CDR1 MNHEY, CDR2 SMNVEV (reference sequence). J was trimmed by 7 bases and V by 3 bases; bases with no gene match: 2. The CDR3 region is CASSLTGEQPQHF. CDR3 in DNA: TGTGCCAGCAGTTTGACAGGGGAGCAGCCCCAGCATTTT.

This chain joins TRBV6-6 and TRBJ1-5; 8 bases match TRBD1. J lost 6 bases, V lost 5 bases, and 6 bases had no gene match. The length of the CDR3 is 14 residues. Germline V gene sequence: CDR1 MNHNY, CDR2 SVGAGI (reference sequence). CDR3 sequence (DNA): TGTGCCAGCAGTCCCGCAGGGGGCGGTCAGCCCCAGCATTTT. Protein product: CASSPAGGGQPQHF.